This T cell receptor beta chain is drawn from a study of control samples from healthy donors and cancer patients. Generated by immunoSEQ multiplex PCR, the TCRdb table keeps only in-frame clones and is missing some. The sample lists approximately 41,000 clones, roughly 94% occurring once. This receptor was identified in a man in his sixties in good health. The sequenced sample was blood.

CDR3 in DNA: TGTGCCAGCAGCCATGCCCCAACGGGTAGACCCTCCAGGGAGACCCAGTACTTC. Amino acids: CASSHAPTGRPSRETQYF. V gene TRBV3-1 (or the pseudogene TRBV3-2) combines with J gene TRBJ2-5; no reliable D call. The V and J ends lost 3 bases and 5 bases respectively, with 25 bases between them. The CDR3 runs 18 residues. Germline V gene data show CDR1 as LGHDT and CDR2 as YNNKEL (reference sequence).